Each of the 32 T cell receptor beta chains below was sequenced from the same sample in a study of OX40 agonist ivuxolimab in advanced cancers. Receptors were amplified or captured by the immunoSEQ multiplex PCR assay. The clones in this table, taken by TCRdb from immuneACCESS, are in-frame only. Not every clone is retained; where verified, under half of the shortfall comes from an unresolved V gene, and the cause of the rest is unknown. The sample contains some 70,000 clones, roughly 88% of them found a single time. Roughly 0.98% of the sample goes to the ten largest clones. The specimen was CD4+ or CD8+ T cells sorted from blood, collected in a trial of the OX40 agonist ivuxolimab. The receptors stem from an adult with an advanced solid tumor such as melanoma, head and neck, liver or kidney cancer.

The genes are TRBV5-1 and TRBJ2-2; 13 bases agree with TRBD2. Trimming at V came to 4 bases and at J to 6 bases, leaving 6 bases not matched to a gene. Germline V gives CDR1 SGHRS, CDR2 YFSETQ. There are 16 residues in the CDR3. The chain's CDR3 is CASSPRTSGRAGELFF. The DNA for the CDR3 is TGCGCCAGCAGCCCCAGGACTAGCGGGAGAGCCGGGGAGCTGTTTTTT.

The chain uses TRBV10-1 and TRBJ1-2; unclear D gene. The CDR3 spans 13 residues. Germline V gene data show CDR1 as WNHNN and CDR2 as SYGVQD (reference sequence). The germline V and J ends were trimmed by 7 bases and 3 bases, with 12 bases remaining between them. The CDR3: CASKFGQDYGYTF. The CDR3 bases are TGCGCCAGCAAGTTTGGGCAGGACTATGGCTACACCTTC.

The chain couples TRBV19 to TRBJ1-5; D unresolved. The CDR3 is 16 residues long. V lost 4 bases, J lost 3 bases, and 16 bases lay in between. CDR1 and CDR2 (germline): LNHDA, SQIVND (reference sequence). The CDR3 sequence is CASSKSSGRNNQPQHF. As DNA, the CDR3 is TGTGCCAGTAGTAAGTCCTCCGGACGGAACAATCAGCCCCAGCATTTT.

The rearrangement joins TRBV4-3 to TRBJ2-3; either TRBD1 or TRBD2 may fit D (5 bases each). Per germline, CDR1 LGHNA and CDR2 YSLEER. With 5 bases removed from V and 2 bases from J, the gap between germline ends came to 11 bases. This CDR3 has 14 residues. The CDR3 nucleotides are TGCGCCAGCAGCGATCGGGACCACACAGATACGCAGTATTTT. Translated, it gives CASSDRDHTDTQYF.

The V and J genes are TRBV27 and TRBJ1-2; TRBD1 matches at 8 bases. The V segment lost 3 bases and the J segment 6 bases; nucleotides outside the gene matches: 12. The CDR3 spans 16 residues. Germline V lookup: CDR1 MNHEY, CDR2 SMNVEV (reference sequence). This chain's CDR3 is CASSLRQGAQYNGYTF. CDR3 sequence (DNA): TGTGCCAGCAGTTTGAGGCAGGGGGCCCAATATAATGGCTACACCTTC.

V and J are TRBV28 and TRBJ2-5; 8 positions match TRBD2. The J call is uncertain, as TRBJ2-7 better fits the DNA end. This CDR3 has 16 residues. Per the germline V gene, CDR1 is MDHEN and CDR2 is SYDVKM. The CDR3 DNA reads TGTGCCAGCAGTCGCCGGGGGGGCGTATATTCCTACGAGCAGTACTTC. It is translated as CASSRRGGVYSYEQYF.

This clone has only one observation. This chain links TRBV28 with TRBJ2-7; 8 bases map to TRBD2. The CDR3 contains 15 residues. Germline CDR1 MDHEN, CDR2 SYDVKM. After removal of 2 bases from V and 7 bases from J, the junction contained 10 bases not matched to a gene. The CDR3 loop reads CASSLAGGRSGEQYF. The CDR3 DNA reads TGTGCCAGCAGTTTAGCGGGCGGGAGGTCGGGAGAGCAGTACTTC. Looking up the rest from reference TRBV28 and TRBJ2-7 gives the full variable domain: DVKVTQSSRYLVKRTGEKVFLECVQDMDHENMFWYRQDPGLGLRLIYFSYDVKMKEKGDIPEGYSVSREKKERFSLILESASTNQTSMYLCASSLAGGRSGEQYFGPGTRLTVT.

The chain recombines TRBV5-1 with TRBJ1-1; D gene uncertain. There are 15 residues in the CDR3. V lost 2 bases to trimming and J lost 0 bases, with 11 bases between them. The germline V gene has CDR1 SGHRS and CDR2 YFSETQ. The chain's CDR3 is CASSLGPLLNTEAFF. The CDR3 coding sequence is TGCGCCAGCAGCTTAGGACCGTTACTGAACACTGAAGCTTTCTTT.

The V gene is TRBV9, the J gene TRBJ1-5; D ambiguous. Germline V lookup: CDR1 SGDLS, CDR2 YYNGEE. CDR3 length equals 14 residues. V lost 4 bases to trimming and J lost 4 bases, with 12 bases between them. CDR3 protein: CASSPYPGNQPQHF. The CDR3 DNA follows: TGTGCCAGCAGCCCTTACCCGGGTAATCAGCCCCAGCATTTT. The entire variable domain, with the rest obtained from reference TRBV9 and TRBJ1-5, is as follows: DSGVTQTPKHLITATGQRVTLRCSPRSGDLSVYWYQQSLDQGLQFLIQYYNGEERAKGNILERFSAQQFPDLHSELNLSSLELGDSALYFCASSPYPGNQPQHFGDGTRLSIL.

The chain uses TRBV7-2 and TRBJ2-2; 8 nucleotides agree with TRBD2. V shed 5 bases, J shed 5 bases, and the junction held 4 bases outside the gene matches. The CDR3 is made up of 14 amino acids. Germline values: CDR1 SGHTA, CDR2 FQGNSA. The CDR3 region is CASSPPGGTGELFF. DNA of the CDR3: TGTGCCAGCAGCCCTCCGGGAGGGACCGGGGAGCTGTTTTTT.

This clone was seen only once. The V call is TRBV6-1, the J call TRBJ2-5; 7 nucleotides align to TRBD1. Germline CDR1 MNHNS, CDR2 SASEGT. The CDR3 extends over 12 amino acids. Losses at the gene ends were 6 bases for V and 5 bases for J; bases not matched to a gene: 3. The CDR3 region is CASSPGGETQYF. CDR3 nucleotides: TGTGCCAGCAGCCCAGGGGGTGAGACCCAGTACTTC.

The chain employs TRBV27 and TRBJ2-3; TRBD2 is a possible D gene (6 bases). Between the trimmed V and J ends, which lost 5 bases and 1 base, there was a span of 13 bases. CDR1 and CDR2 from the germline V gene are MNHEY and SMNVEV (reference sequence). The CDR3 is made up of 15 amino acids. The CDR3 DNA reads TGTGCCAGCAGTAGAGGGACTGGCCGCACAGATACGCAGTATTTT. Protein sequence: CASSRGTGRTDTQYF.

The gene calls are TRBV18 and TRBJ2-1, with a weak D call TRBD1 (5 bases). CDR1 KGHSH and CDR2 LQKENI come from the germline V gene. This CDR3 is 14 amino acids long. With 6 bases removed from V and 1 base from J, the gap between germline ends came to 10 bases. CDR3 in amino acids: CASSLDRSYNEQFF. The CDR3 region has the DNA TGTGCCAGCTCCCTTGACAGATCCTACAATGAGCAGTTCTTC.

The V call is TRBV19, the J call TRBJ1-1, with 7 bases aligning to TRBD1. The CDR3 is 15 amino acids. Germline V gene sequence: CDR1 LNHDA, CDR2 SQIVND (reference sequence). J lost 0 bases, V lost 3 bases, and 4 bases had no gene match. The CDR3, as DNA: TGTGCCAGTAGTATGCTGGGACAGATGAACACTGAAGCTTTCTTT. It translates to CASSMLGQMNTEAFF.

This clone occurred once. This rearrangement joins TRBV15 to TRBJ2-1, with TRBD1 as a possible D gene (5 bases). The CDR3 is made up of 15 amino acids. In germline, CDR1 is LNHNV, CDR2 YYDKDF (reference sequence). Trimming removed 1 base from V and 5 bases from J, with 12 bases in between. CDR3 sequence reads: CATSRVQGINNEQFF. CDR3 in DNA: TGTGCCACCAGCAGAGTGCAGGGAATAAACAATGAGCAGTTCTTC. Based on the CDR3 plus reference TRBV15 and TRBJ2-1, the full variable domain is DAMVIQNPRYQVTQFGKPVTLSCSQTLNHNVMYWYQQKSSQAPKLLFHYYDKDFNNEADTPDNFQSRRPNTSFCFLDIRSPGLGDTAMYLCATSRVQGINNEQFFGPGTRLTVL.

The J gene is TRBJ2-1, the V gene TRBV5-1, with 8 bases aligning to TRBD2. CDR1 and CDR2 from the germline V gene are SGHRS and YFSETQ. The V segment lost 4 bases and the J segment 6 bases; nucleotides outside the gene matches: 12. CDR3 length: 16 amino acids. This CDR3 is CASSGLRGGSSNEQFF. The CDR3 nucleotides read TGCGCCAGCAGCGGACTCCGGGGGGGATCATCCAATGAGCAGTTCTTC.

This sequence joins TRBV7-2 and TRBJ1-5, with D uncertain. Trimming took 7 bases from V and 6 from J, leaving 13 bases between them. The germline CDR1 and CDR2 sequences are SGHTA and FQGNSA. CDR3 length: 13 residues. CDR3 region: CASTEEGGQPQHF. The CDR3 coding sequence is TGTGCCAGCACCGAAGAGGGAGGTCAGCCCCAGCATTTT.

The chain is built from TRBV5-6 and TRBJ2-7; 8 positions agree with TRBD2. From germline, CDR1 is SGHDT and CDR2 YYEEEE. CDR3 size: 15 residues. V lost 3 bases, J lost 0 bases, and 5 bases stayed unmatched. The CDR3, as DNA: TGTGCCAGCAGCTCCGAGCGGGGGCGCTCCTACGAGCAGTACTTC. Its translation is CASSSERGRSYEQYF. The whole variable domain, remainder taken from reference TRBV5-6 and TRBJ2-7, is DAGVTQSPTHLIKTRGQQVTLRCSPKSGHDTVSWYQQALGQGPQFIFQYYEEEERQRGNFPDRFSGHQFPNYSSELNVNALLLGDSALYLCASSSERGRSYEQYFGPGTRLTVT.

CDR3 amino acids: CASSKVRAGGNQPQHF. CDR3 in DNA: TGTGCCAGTAGTAAGGTCAGAGCCGGTGGCAATCAGCCCCAGCATTTT. The gene calls are TRBV19 and TRBJ1-5; D ambiguous. Trimming took off 4 bases at V and 2 bases at J, with 15 bases between the two ends. Germline V gene data show CDR1 as LNHDA and CDR2 as SQIVND (reference sequence). The CDR3 is 16 amino acids.

The V and J genes are TRBV27 and TRBJ1-2; D possibly corresponds to TRBD1 (5 bases). Germline assignment: CDR1 MNHEY and CDR2 SMNVEV (reference sequence). The CDR3 is made up of 15 amino acids. V lost 0 bases, J lost 8 bases, and 16 bases lay in between. As DNA, the CDR3 is TGTGCCAGCAGTTTATCGAGAGGGGATTTTAACGGCTACACCTTC. It translates to CASSLSRGDFNGYTF.

The rearrangement uses TRBV2 and TRBJ2-3, with 10 positions matching TRBD2. The germline V gene encodes CDR1 SNHLY and CDR2 FYNNEI. CDR3 size: 16 residues. With V trimmed by 6 bases and J by 3 bases, 9 bases remained unmatched. The CDR3 loop is CASRARTSGMTDTQYF. CDR3 sequence (DNA): TGTGCCAGCAGAGCCCGGACTAGCGGAATGACAGATACGCAGTATTTT.

The chain uses TRBV13 and TRBJ2-1; a possible D gene is TRBD2 (6 bases). This CDR3 region has 13 residues. The germline V gene has CDR1 PRHDT and CDR2 FYEKMQ (reference sequence). Trimming removed 5 bases at V and 5 bases at J, with 10 bases between. CDR3 coding DNA: TGTGCCAGCAGCCGGACTACCCACAATGAGCAGTTCTTC. Residues: CASSRTTHNEQFF.

This sequence joins TRBV19 and TRBJ2-1; 15 bases match TRBD2. The CDR3 covers 16 residues. Trimming removed 6 bases from V and 9 bases from J; junction bases left unmatched: 9. Germline CDR1 reads LNHDA; CDR2 reads SQIVND (reference sequence). The CDR3 nucleotides are TGTGCCAGTAGCTCTGGACTAGCGGGAGGGTTAGGTGAGCAGTTCTTC. Protein sequence: CASSSGLAGGLGEQFF.

The chain joins TRBV30 to TRBJ1-5, with D perhaps TRBD1 (6 bases). Germline V lookup: CDR1 GTSNPN, CDR2 SVGIG (reference sequence). Trimming removed 2 bases from V and 1 base from J, with 9 bases in between. The CDR3 has 14 residues. CDR3 bases: TGTGCCTGGAGTCCCGACAGGAGCAATCAGCCCCAGCATTTT. Translating gives CAWSPDRSNQPQHF.

The chain links TRBV7-3 to TRBJ2-1; possible D gene TRBD2, 6 bases. The CDR3 spans 14 residues. CDR1 and CDR2 from the germline V gene are SGHTA and FQGTGA. V was trimmed by 3 bases and J by 7 bases, leaving 13 bases between them. CDR3 in DNA: TGTGCCAGCAGCTTCGGTGGTGGAGGGAATGAGCAGTTCTTC. Protein: CASSFGGGGNEQFF.

V usage is TRBV28 and J usage is TRBJ2-1, with 7 bases fitting TRBD1. The trim removed 3 bases at V and 5 bases at J, leaving 7 bases unmatched. Germline V gene data show CDR1 as MDHEN and CDR2 as SYDVKM. This CDR3 has 15 amino acids. The CDR3: CASSFLGQSHNEQFF. CDR3 sequence (DNA): TGTGCCAGCAGTTTCTTGGGACAGAGTCACAATGAGCAGTTCTTC.

This chain links TRBV5-4 with TRBJ2-1; 14 nucleotides match TRBD2. The CDR3 runs 16 residues. Germline trimming cut 4 bases from V and 5 bases from J; bases unmatched to any gene: 5. CDR1 is SGHNT, CDR2 YYREEE, per germline (reference sequence). The CDR3 coding sequence is TGTGCCAGCAGCACCGGGGGACTAGCGGGAGACAATGAGCAGTTCTTC. It translates to CASSTGGLAGDNEQFF.

V and J are TRBV27 and TRBJ2-2; TRBD1 matches 8 bases. In germline, CDR1 is MNHEY, CDR2 SMNVEV (reference sequence). This CDR3 has 19 amino acids. V was clipped by 4 bases and J by 5 bases; unmatched bases: 18. CDR3 sequence: CASSSGPPGGYRGTGELFF. Here the CDR3 DNA reads TGTGCCAGCAGTTCAGGTCCCCCAGGGGGCTATCGGGGGACCGGGGAGCTGTTTTTT.

This chain connects TRBV2 to TRBJ1-5; D may be TRBD1 (5 bases). V lost 8 bases and J 3 bases, leaving 14 bases between the germline ends. The germline V gene has CDR1 SNHLY and CDR2 FYNNEI. The CDR3 spans 14 residues. CDR3 region: CASCLAGPNQPQHF. As DNA, the CDR3 is TGTGCCAGCTGTTTGGCAGGGCCCAATCAGCCCCAGCATTTT.

The V and J genes are TRBV5-4 and TRBJ1-4, with TRBD1 as a possible D gene (5 bases). The CDR3 contains 15 residues. The V end lost 4 bases, the J end lost 8 bases, and 18 bases lay between the germline ends. The germline V gene has CDR1 SGHNT and CDR2 YYREEE (reference sequence). CDR3 protein: CASSPYGGGKEKLFF. As DNA, the CDR3 is TGTGCCAGCAGCCCCTACGGGGGTGGGAAAGAAAAACTGTTTTTT.

The rearrangement links TRBV12-5 to TRBJ1-2; D is unresolved. The V end was cut by 1 base, the J end by 5 bases, with 11 bases between. The CDR3 has 14 amino acids. From germline, CDR1 is LGHNT and CDR2 FRNRAP. This chain's CDR3 is CASGLGKPAYGYTF. The CDR3 nucleotides are TGTGCTAGTGGTTTGGGTAAACCCGCATATGGCTACACCTTC.

The V gene is TRBV11-2, the J gene TRBJ2-7, with TRBD2 matching over 13 bases. This CDR3 contains 14 residues. CDR1 and CDR2 (germline): SGHAT, FQNNGV. The V gene end was trimmed by 5 bases and the J gene end by 4 bases; junction bases not matched to a gene: 2. The CDR3 loop reads CASSRTSGRYEQYF. The CDR3 DNA sequence: TGTGCCAGCAGCCGGACTAGCGGGAGATACGAGCAGTACTTC.